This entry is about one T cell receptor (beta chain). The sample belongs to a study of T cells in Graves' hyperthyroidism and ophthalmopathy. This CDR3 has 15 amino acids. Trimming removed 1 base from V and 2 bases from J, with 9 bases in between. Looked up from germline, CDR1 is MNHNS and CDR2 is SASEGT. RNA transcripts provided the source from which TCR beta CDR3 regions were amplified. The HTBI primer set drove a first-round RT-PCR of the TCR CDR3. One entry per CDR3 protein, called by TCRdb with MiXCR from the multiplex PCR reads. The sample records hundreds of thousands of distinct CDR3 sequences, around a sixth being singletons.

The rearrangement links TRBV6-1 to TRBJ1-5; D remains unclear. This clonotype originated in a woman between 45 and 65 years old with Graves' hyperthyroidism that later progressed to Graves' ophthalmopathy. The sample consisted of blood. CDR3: CASSEELVGNQPQHF. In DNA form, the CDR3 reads TGTGCCAGCAGTGAAGAGTTAGTGGGCAATCAGCCCCAGCATTTT.